Listed below are T cell receptor beta chains from one sample, sequenced in a study of T cell responses to AZD1222 COVID-19 vaccine. Assay used: immunoSEQ multiplex PCR; TCRdb lists only in-frame clones, some missing. The sample has around 150,000 clones; the top ten hold 2% to 2.5%. Source material: peripheral blood. Receptors originate from an adult in good health. CDR3s include the opening cysteine and the closing phenylalanine or tryptophan. The order of the fields is V gene, J gene, D gene, CDR3 protein, CDR3 DNA. A D gene is named only where the DNA matches it firmly.

>TRBV30|TRBJ1-2|NA
CAWSVGAIYGYTF
TGTGCCTGGAGTGTGGGGGCCATCTATGGCTACACCTTC
>TRBV5-4|TRBJ1-1|NA
CASSLDIGAEAFF
TGTGCCAGCAGCCTGGATATAGGCGCTGAAGCTTTCTTT
>TRBV7-2|TRBJ2-5|NA
CASRTGTSPQETQYF
TGTGCCAGCAGGACAGGGACTTCGCCTCAAGAGACCCAGTACTTC
>TRBV9|TRBJ1-2|NA
CASSPWSGGYTF
TGTGCCAGCAGCCCTTGGTCGGGGGGCTACACCTTC
>TRBV6-5|TRBJ2-2|TRBD2
CASSRLAGGPGELFF
TGTGCCAGCAGCAGACTAGCGGGGGGGCCCGGGGAGCTGTTTTTT
>TRBV7-2|TRBJ2-1|TRBD2
CASSSGGPYNEQFF
TGTGCCAGCAGCTCGGGGGGGCCCTACAATGAGCAGTTCTTC
>TRBV4-1|TRBJ2-7|NA
CASSQVGGPSYEQYF
TGCGCCAGCAGCCAAGTCGGCGGTCCCTCCTACGAGCAGTACTTC
>TRBV29-1|TRBJ2-1|TRBD2
CSVGSGGAFNEQFF
TGCAGCGTCGGTAGCGGGGGGGCCTTTAATGAGCAGTTCTTC
>TRBV7-3|TRBJ2-1|NA
CASSYEAGTEKVF
TGTGCCAGCAGCTATGAAGCCGGGACGGAAAAGGTCTTC
>TRBV4-3|TRBJ1-2|NA
CASSQVFPQAEGYTF
TGCGCCAGCAGCCAAGTCTTCCCCCAGGCAGAGGGCTACACCTTC
>TRBV5-1|TRBJ1-2|NA
CASGEGGANYGYTF
TGCGCCAGCGGAGAGGGGGGGGCCAACTATGGCTACACCTTC
>TRBV19|TRBJ1-6|TRBD1
CASGTLDRAAPLHF
TGTGCCAGTGGCACCTTGGACAGGGCTGCACCCCTCCACTTT
>TRBV14|TRBJ2-4|NA
CASSQVGGLVNIQYF
TGTGCCAGCAGCCAAGTAGGTGGGCTAGTAAACATTCAGTACTTC
>TRBV29-1|TRBJ1-1|NA
CSVEGGGTEAFF
TGCAGCGTTGAGGGCGGGGGCACTGAAGCTTTCTTT
>TRBV7-2|TRBJ1-2|NA
CASTSGWGGNYGYTF
TGTGCCAGCACCTCAGGCTGGGGGGGAAACTATGGCTACACCTTC
>TRBV29-1|TRBJ1-1|NA
CSVDSAHTEAFF
TGCAGCGTTGACAGCGCCCACACTGAAGCTTTCTTT
>TRBV11-2|TRBJ2-7|NA
CASSLSASYEQYF
TGTGCCAGCAGCTTGAGCGCCTCCTACGAGCAGTACTTC
>TRBV5-4|TRBJ1-1|NA
CASSVTEKNTEAFF
TGTGCCAGCAGCGTGACAGAGAAGAACACTGAAGCTTTCTTT
>TRBV6-5|TRBJ2-3|NA
CASSYTFGGRDTQYF
TGTGCCAGCAGTTACACGTTTGGGGGCAGGGATACGCAGTATTTT
>TRBV2|TRBJ1-5|NA
CASSEVRGGAISPQHF
TGTGCCAGCAGTGAAGTTCGGGGGGGGGCAATCAGCCCCCAGCATTTT
>TRBV10-3|TRBJ2-1|NA
CATAGGGLLTEQFF
TGTGCCACCGCAGGGGGGGGGCTCTTGACTGAGCAGTTCTTC
>TRBV30|TRBJ2-7|NA
CAWVRGTGYEQYF
TGTGCCTGGGTACGGGGCACCGGCTACGAGCAGTACTTC
>TRBV4-3|TRBJ2-2|TRBD2
CASSSRAGGITGELFF
TGCGCCAGCAGCTCTCGGGCGGGGGGGATCACCGGGGAGCTGTTTTTT
>TRBV6-2/TRBV6-3|TRBJ2-1|NA
CASSIGRYVDEQFF
TGTGCCAGCAGCATAGGGAGATATGTGGATGAGCAGTTCTTC
>TRBV2|TRBJ2-5|TRBD2
CASSEAPSGGSQETQYF
TGTGCCAGCAGTGAAGCGCCTAGCGGGGGTTCCCAAGAGACCCAGTACTTC
>TRBV18|TRBJ2-1|TRBD1
CASSPRDRGHEQFF
TGTGCCAGCTCACCACGGGACAGGGGGCATGAGCAGTTCTTC
>TRBV5-1|TRBJ1-1|NA
CASSRLTGNTEAFF
TGCGCCAGCAGCCGTCTGACAGGGAACACTGAAGCTTTCTTT
>TRBV21-1|TRBJ2-7|NA
CASSKGTGNYEQYF
TGTGCCAGCAGCAAGGGGACAGGGAACTACGAGCAGTACTTC
>TRBV3-1/TRBV3-2|TRBJ2-3|TRBD2
CASSRRDLAGGSTDTQYF
TGTGCCAGCAGCCGCAGGGACCTAGCGGGGGGGAGCACAGATACGCAGTATTTT
>TRBV7-2|TRBJ2-7|TRBD2
CASSPQGLAGGLRGEQYF
TGTGCCAGCAGCCCCCAGGGACTAGCGGGGGGTTTACGGGGGGAGCAGTACTTC
>TRBV27|TRBJ1-1|TRBD1
CASSLGRGLVSNTEAFF
TGTGCCAGCAGTTTAGGGAGGGGGCTAGTTTCCAACACTGAAGCTTTCTTT
>TRBV6-5|TRBJ1-2|NA
CASRPSGRMLGYTF
TGTGCCAGCAGACCCTCGGGACGGATGTTAGGCTACACCTTC
>TRBV19|TRBJ1-2|NA
CASSRNRNNYGYTF
TGTGCCAGTAGTAGAAACAGGAATAACTATGGCTACACCTTC
>TRBV19|TRBJ1-5|TRBD1
CASSIPGQYQPQHF
TGTGCCAGTAGTATCCCGGGACAGTATCAGCCCCAGCATTTT
>TRBV5-8|TRBJ1-1|TRBD1
CASPRGEVGWDEAFF
TGTGCCAGCCCCAGGGGGGAAGTAGGGTGGGATGAAGCTTTCTTT
>TRBV6-2/TRBV6-3|TRBJ1-4|TRBD1
CASSYSRDRGYEKLFF
TGTGCCAGCAGTTACTCCCGGGACAGGGGTTATGAAAAACTGTTTTTT
>TRBV7-9|TRBJ2-1|TRBD1
CASSRPGQGDNEQFF
TGTGCCAGTTCTAGACCGGGACAGGGGGACAATGAGCAGTTCTTC
>TRBV6-5|TRBJ2-7|TRBD2
CASIVLAGEEQYF
TGTGCCAGCATAGTACTAGCGGGGGAAGAGCAGTACTTC
>TRBV23-1|TRBJ1-3|NA
CASSPWGRATGNTIYF
TGCGCCAGCAGTCCCTGGGGAAGGGCCACTGGAAACACCATATATTTT
>TRBV2|TRBJ1-2|NA
CASSAGVAPYYGYTF
TGTGCCAGCAGTGCAGGAGTCGCCCCCTACTATGGCTACACCTTC
>TRBV27|TRBJ2-1|TRBD1
CASTPLRRDRDNEQFF
TGTGCCAGCACCCCATTGCGTAGGGACAGGGACAATGAGCAGTTCTTC
>TRBV28|TRBJ1-5|NA
CASSLLENHNQPQHF
TGTGCCAGCAGTTTACTAGAGAATCACAATCAGCCCCAGCATTTT
>TRBV9|TRBJ1-2|NA
CASTRGGGGYTF
TGTGCCAGCACCCGTGGGGGTGGTGGCTACACCTTC
>TRBV9|TRBJ1-2|NA
CASSVARSSGGYTF
TGTGCCAGCAGCGTAGCTAGGAGCAGCGGTGGCTACACCTTC
>TRBV28|TRBJ1-5|NA
CASSPSMGTWKAAQPQHF
TGTGCCAGCAGCCCCTCCATGGGAACCTGGAAAGCTGCCCAGCCCCAGCATTTT
>TRBV28|TRBJ2-1|TRBD2
CASSLSASSGGTYNEQFF
TGTGCCAGCAGTTTAAGTGCCTCTAGCGGGGGGACCTACAATGAGCAGTTCTTC
>TRBV27|TRBJ2-7|TRBD2
CASSLLSRGGLYEQYF
TGTGCCAGCAGTTTACTGTCCCGCGGGGGGTTGTACGAGCAGTACTTC
>TRBV28|TRBJ2-3|TRBD2
CASSLAGGTDTQYF
TGTGCCAGCAGTCTGGCGGGGGGCACAGATACGCAGTATTTT
>TRBV7-3|TRBJ1-1|NA
CASSLGANTEAFF
TGTGCCAGCAGCTTAGGTGCGAACACTGAAGCTTTCTTT
>TRBV2|TRBJ1-5|NA
CASSAGIYSNQPQHF
TGTGCCAGCAGTGCGGGGATCTATAGCAATCAGCCCCAGCATTTT
>TRBV12-3/TRBV12-4|TRBJ2-7|NA
CASSFGSWGEQYF
TGTGCCAGCAGTTTTGGTTCCTGGGGCGAGCAGTACTTC
>TRBV7-3|TRBJ2-1|TRBD1
CASSPNRGGQVDNEQFF
TGTGCCAGCAGCCCTAACCGCGGAGGACAGGTAGACAATGAGCAGTTCTTC
>TRBV4-1|TRBJ1-1|NA
CASSQTLATEAFF
TGCGCCAGCAGCCAAACATTGGCCACTGAAGCTTTCTTT